This T cell receptor beta chain is from a study of radiation and T cells in renal cell carcinoma. This sample's time point: blood 2 weeks post-SBRT. Sample treatment: 15 Gy SBRT to primary tumor, nephrectomy 4 weeks later. The repertoire was sequenced with immunoSEQ multiplex PCR; TCRdb's copy has only in-frame clones and lacks some. The data contain some 120,000 clones, more than 80% of them singletons. The CDR3 extends over 14 amino acids. V lost 6 bases to trimming and J lost 6 bases, with 14 bases between them. Per germline, CDR1 MNHEY and CDR2 SVGAGI. This chain connects TRBV6-5 to TRBJ2-2; no reliable D call. The material was blood, obtained from a patient whose treatment included radiotherapy and nephrectomy. This receptor was identified in a woman aged 60-75 years with renal cell carcinoma. CDR3 sequence: CASSRMTRSGELFF. CDR3 DNA: TGTGCCAGCAGCCGCATGACACGCTCCGGGGAGCTGTTTTTT.